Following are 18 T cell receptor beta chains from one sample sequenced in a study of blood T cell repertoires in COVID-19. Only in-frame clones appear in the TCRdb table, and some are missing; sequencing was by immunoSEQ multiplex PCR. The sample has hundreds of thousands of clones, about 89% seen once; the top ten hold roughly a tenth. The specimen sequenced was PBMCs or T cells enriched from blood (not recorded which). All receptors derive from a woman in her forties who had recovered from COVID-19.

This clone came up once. CDR3 residues: CASSQLLSAGYGYTF. The CDR3 bases are TGCGCCAGCAGCCAATTATTATCGGCAGGCTATGGCTACACCTTC. V is TRBV4-3 and J is TRBJ1-2; D call uncertain. V lost 2 bases and J 4 bases, leaving 14 bases between the germline ends. Per germline, CDR1 LGHNA and CDR2 YSLEER. CDR3 length: 15 residues.

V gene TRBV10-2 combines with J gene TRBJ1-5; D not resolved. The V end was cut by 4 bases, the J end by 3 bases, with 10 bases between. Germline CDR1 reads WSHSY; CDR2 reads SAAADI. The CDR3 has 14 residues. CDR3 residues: CASSGGFINQPQHF. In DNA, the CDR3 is TGCGCCAGCAGTGGAGGGTTTATCAATCAGCCCCAGCATTTT.

In DNA, the CDR3 is TGCGCCAGCAGCTCCGATCGACTAGCGGGGCTTTGGGCCCAGTACTTC. This gives the protein CASSSDRLAGLWAQYF. The V call is TRBV5-1, the J call TRBJ2-5; 11 nucleotides align to TRBD2. Trimming at V came to 3 bases and at J to 9 bases, leaving 13 bases not matched to a gene. The V gene's germline CDR1 is SGHRS and CDR2 YFSETQ. The CDR3 consists of 16 residues.

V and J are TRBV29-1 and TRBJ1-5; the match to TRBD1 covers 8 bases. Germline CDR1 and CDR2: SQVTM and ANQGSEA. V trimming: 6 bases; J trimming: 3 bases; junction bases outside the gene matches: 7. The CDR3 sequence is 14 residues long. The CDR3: CSVRGTGNNQPQHF. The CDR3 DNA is TGCAGCGTGAGGGGGACAGGTAACAATCAGCCCCAGCATTTT. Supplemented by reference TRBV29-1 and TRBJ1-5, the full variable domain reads SAVISQKPSRDICQRGTSLTIQCQVDSQVTMMFWYRQQPGQSLTLIATANQGSEATYESGFVIDKFPISRPNLTFSTLTVSNMSPEDSSIYLCSVRGTGNNQPQHFGDGTRLSIL.

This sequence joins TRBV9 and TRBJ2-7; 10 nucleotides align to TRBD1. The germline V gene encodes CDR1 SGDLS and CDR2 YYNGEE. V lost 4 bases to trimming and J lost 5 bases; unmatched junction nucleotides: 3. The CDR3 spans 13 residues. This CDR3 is CASSIGQGDEQYF. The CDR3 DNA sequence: TGTGCCAGCAGCATCGGACAGGGGGACGAGCAGTACTTC.

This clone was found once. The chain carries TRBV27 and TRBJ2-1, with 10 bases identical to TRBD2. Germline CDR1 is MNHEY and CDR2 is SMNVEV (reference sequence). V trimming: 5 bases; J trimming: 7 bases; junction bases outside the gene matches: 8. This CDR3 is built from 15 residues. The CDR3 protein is CASSPRAGGANEQFF. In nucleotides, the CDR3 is TGTGCCAGCAGTCCAAGAGCGGGGGGGGCGAATGAGCAGTTCTTC.

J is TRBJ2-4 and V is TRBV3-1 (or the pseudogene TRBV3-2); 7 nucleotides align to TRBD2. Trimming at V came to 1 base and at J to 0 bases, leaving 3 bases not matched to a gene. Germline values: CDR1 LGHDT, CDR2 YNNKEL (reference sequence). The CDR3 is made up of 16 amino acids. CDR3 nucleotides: TGTGCCAGCAGCCAAGGCGGGGGATTAGCCAAAAACATTCAGTACTTC. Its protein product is CASSQGGGLAKNIQYF.

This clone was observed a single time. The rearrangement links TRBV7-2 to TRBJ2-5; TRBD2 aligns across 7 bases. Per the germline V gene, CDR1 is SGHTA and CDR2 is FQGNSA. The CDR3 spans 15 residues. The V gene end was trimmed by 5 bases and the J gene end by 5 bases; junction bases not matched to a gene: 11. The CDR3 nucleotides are TGTGCCAGCAGCCCAAGGGCGGGAGTGTATGAGACCCAGTACTTC. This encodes CASSPRAGVYETQYF.

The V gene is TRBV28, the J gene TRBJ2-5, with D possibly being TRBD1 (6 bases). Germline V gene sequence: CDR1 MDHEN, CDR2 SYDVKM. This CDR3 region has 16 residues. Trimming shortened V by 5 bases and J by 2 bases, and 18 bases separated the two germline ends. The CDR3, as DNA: TGTGCCAGCAGTCCCCTATGGGGGCTCCAACAAGAGACCCAGTACTTC. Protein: CASSPLWGLQQETQYF.

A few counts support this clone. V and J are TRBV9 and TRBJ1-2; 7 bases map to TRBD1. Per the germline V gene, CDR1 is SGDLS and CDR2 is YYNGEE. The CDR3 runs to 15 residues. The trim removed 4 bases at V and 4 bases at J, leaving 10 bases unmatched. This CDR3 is CASSTSVRDSYGYTF. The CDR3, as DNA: TGTGCCAGCAGCACCTCCGTCCGGGACAGCTATGGCTACACCTTC.

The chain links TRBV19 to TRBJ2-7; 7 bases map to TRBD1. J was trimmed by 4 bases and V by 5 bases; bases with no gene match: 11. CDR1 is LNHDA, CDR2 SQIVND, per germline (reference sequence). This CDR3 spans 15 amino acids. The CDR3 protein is CASSATTGAGYEQYF. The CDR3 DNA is TGTGCCAGTAGTGCGACAACAGGGGCTGGGTACGAGCAGTACTTC.

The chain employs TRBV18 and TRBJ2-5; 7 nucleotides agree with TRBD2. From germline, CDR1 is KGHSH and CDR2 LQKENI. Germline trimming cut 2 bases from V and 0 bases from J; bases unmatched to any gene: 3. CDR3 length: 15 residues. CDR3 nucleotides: TGTGCCAGCTCACCAAATAGCGGGTACCAAGAGACCCAGTACTTC. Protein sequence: CASSPNSGYQETQYF.

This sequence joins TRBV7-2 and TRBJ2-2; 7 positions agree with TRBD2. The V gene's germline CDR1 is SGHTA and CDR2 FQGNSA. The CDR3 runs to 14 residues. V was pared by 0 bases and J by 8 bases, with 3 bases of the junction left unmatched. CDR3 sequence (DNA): TGTGCCAGCAGCTTAGCGGGAGGGCAGGGGGAGCTGTTTTTT. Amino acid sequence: CASSLAGGQGELFF.

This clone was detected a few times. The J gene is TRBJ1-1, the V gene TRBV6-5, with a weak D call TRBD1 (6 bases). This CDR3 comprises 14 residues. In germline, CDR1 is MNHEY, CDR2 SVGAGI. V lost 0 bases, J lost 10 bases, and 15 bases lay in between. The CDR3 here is CASSYSRQDGLAFF. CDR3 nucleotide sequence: TGTGCCAGCAGTTACTCGAGACAGGACGGGTTAGCTTTCTTT.

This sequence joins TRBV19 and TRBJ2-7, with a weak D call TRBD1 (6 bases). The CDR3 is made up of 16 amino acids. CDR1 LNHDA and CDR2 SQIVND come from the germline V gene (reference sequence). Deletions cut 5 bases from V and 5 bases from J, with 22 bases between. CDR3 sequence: CASSPTGRSQRHEQYF. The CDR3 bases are TGTGCCAGTAGTCCTACAGGGCGCTCACAGCGGCACGAGCAGTACTTC. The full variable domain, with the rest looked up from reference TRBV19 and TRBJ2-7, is DGGITQSPKYLFRKEGQNVTLSCEQNLNHDAMYWYRQDPGQGLRLIYYSQIVNDFQKGDIAEGYSVSREKKESFPLTVTSAQKNPTAFYLCASSPTGRSQRHEQYFGPGTRLTVT.

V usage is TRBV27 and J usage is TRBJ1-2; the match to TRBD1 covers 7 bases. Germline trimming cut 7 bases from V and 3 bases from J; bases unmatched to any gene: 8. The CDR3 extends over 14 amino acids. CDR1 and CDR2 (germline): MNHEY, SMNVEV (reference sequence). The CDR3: CASTTTGADYGYTF. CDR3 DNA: TGTGCCAGCACTACCACAGGGGCCGACTATGGCTACACCTTC.

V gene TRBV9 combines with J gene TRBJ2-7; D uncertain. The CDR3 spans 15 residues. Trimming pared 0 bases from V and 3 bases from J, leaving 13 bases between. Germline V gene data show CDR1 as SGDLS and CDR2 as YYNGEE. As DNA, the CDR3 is TGTGCCAGCAGCGTAGGTATCGGATCGGGCTACGAGCAGTACTTC. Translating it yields CASSVGIGSGYEQYF.

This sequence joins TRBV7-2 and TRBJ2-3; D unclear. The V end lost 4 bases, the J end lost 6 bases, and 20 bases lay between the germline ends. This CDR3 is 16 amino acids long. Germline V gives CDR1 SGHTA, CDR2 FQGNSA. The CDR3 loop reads CASSSPLSMLMDTQYF. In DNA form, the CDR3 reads TGTGCCAGCAGCTCACCCTTGAGTATGTTGATGGATACGCAGTATTTT.